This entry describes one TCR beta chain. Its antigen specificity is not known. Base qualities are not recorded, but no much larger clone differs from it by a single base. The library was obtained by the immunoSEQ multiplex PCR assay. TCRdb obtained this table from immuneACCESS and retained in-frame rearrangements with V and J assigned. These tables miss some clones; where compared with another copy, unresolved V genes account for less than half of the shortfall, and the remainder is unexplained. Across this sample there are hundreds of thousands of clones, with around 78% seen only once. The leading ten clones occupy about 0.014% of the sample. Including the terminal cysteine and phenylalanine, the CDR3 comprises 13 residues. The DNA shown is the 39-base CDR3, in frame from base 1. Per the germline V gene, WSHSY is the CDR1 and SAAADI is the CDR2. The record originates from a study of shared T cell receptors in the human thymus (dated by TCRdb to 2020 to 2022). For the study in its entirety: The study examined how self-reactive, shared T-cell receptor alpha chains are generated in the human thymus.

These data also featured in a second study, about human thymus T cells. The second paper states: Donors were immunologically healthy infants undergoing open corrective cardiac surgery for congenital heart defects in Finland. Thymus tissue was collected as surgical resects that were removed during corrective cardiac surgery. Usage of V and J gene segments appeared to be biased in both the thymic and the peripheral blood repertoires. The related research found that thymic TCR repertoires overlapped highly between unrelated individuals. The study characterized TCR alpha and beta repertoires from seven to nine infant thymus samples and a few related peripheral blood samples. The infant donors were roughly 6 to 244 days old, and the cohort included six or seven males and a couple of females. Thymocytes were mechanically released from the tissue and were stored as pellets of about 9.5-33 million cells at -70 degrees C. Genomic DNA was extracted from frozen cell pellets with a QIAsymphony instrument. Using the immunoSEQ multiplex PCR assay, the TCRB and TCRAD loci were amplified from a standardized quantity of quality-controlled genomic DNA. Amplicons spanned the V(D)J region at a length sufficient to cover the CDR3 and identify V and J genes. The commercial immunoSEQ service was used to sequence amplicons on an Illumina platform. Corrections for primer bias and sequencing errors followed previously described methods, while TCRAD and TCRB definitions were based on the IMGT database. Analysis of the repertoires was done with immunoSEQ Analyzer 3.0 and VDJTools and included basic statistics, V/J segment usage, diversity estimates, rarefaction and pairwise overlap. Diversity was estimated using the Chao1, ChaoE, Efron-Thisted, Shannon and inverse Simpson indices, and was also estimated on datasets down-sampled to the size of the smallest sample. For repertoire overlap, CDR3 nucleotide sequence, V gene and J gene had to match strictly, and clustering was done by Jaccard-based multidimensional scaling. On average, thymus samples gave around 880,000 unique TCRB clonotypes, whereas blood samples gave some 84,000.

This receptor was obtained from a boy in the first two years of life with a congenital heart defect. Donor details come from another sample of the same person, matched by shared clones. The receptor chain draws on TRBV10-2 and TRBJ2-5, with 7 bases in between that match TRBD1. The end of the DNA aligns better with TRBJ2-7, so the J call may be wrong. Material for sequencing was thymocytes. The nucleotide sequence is TGCGCCACCTTCGGGGACAGCTGCTACGAGCAGTACTTC. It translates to CATFGDSCYEQYF.